Listed below are T cell receptor beta chains from one sample, sequenced in a study of CD8+ T cells in alopecia areata. Repertoires were generated with immunoSEQ multiplex PCR, while TCRdb's copy carries only in-frame clones and drops some. This sample has fewer than 250,000 clones, with roughly 57% found just once. The starting material was CD4+ T cells sorted from blood, obtained at week 0. All receptors derive from a human donor with alopecia areata. CDR3s include the opening cysteine and the closing phenylalanine or tryptophan. D genes are given only for firm matches. Rows may omit the clone size; those that give it use once, few, many or a size class.

>.|TRBJ2-1|TRBV7-9|.
CASSLIVGEQFF
TGTGCCAGCAGCTTGATAGTTGGTGAGCAGTTCTTC
>TRBD1|TRBJ2-7|TRBV6-5|few
CASSPGQGGYEQYF
TGTGCCAGCAGCCCAGGACAGGGTGGCTACGAGCAGTACTTC
>TRBD1|TRBJ2-5|TRBV5-1|.
CASRSPGGGETQYF
TGCGCCAGCAGGTCTCCAGGGGGCGGGGAGACCCAGTACTTC
>.|TRBJ1-2|TRBV6-6|few
CASNNRPESGYTF
TGTGCCAGCAACAACCGGCCAGAAAGTGGCTACACCTTC
>TRBD1|TRBJ1-1|TRBV7-9|.
CASSSGGPGEAFF
TGTGCCAGCAGCTCAGGGGGTCCAGGGGAAGCTTTCTTT
>.|TRBJ2-7|TRBV6-5|.
CASSPTRTYEQYF
TGTGCCAGCAGTCCGACACGGACCTACGAGCAGTACTTC
>TRBD2|TRBJ2-2|TRBV30|.
CAYIPSGGLNTGELFF
TGTGCCTACATACCCTCGGGGGGGCTAAACACCGGGGAGCTGTTTTTT
>TRBD1|TRBJ1-1|TRBV9|.
CASTQGGTLSGTEAFF
TGTGCCAGCACCCAGGGGGGGACCCTTTCAGGCACTGAAGCTTTCTTT
>TRBD1|TRBJ1-5|TRBV18|few
CASSPGQGNQPQHF
TGTGCCAGCTCACCAGGACAGGGCAATCAGCCCCAGCATTTT
>TRBD1|TRBJ2-6|TRBV14|.
CASTPDRGSPGANVLTF
TGTGCCAGTACCCCGGACAGGGGCTCCCCTGGGGCCAACGTCCTGACTTTC
>.|TRBJ2-3|TRBV11-2|.
CASSLVGPSFSTDTQYF
TGTGCCAGCAGCTTAGTTGGTCCTTCCTTTAGCACAGATACGCAGTATTTT
>TRBD1|TRBJ2-2|TRBV10-2|.
CASSAGQGWTGELFF
TGCGCCAGCAGTGCCGGACAGGGGTGGACCGGGGAGCTGTTTTTT
>TRBD2|TRBJ2-1|TRBV5-1|.
CASSLGVLAGGSSYNEQFF
TGCGCCAGCAGCTTGGGTGTACTAGCGGGAGGGAGCTCCTACAATGAGCAGTTCTTC
>.|TRBJ2-5|TRBV2|few
CASSAAGETQYF
TGTGCCAGCAGTGCAGCGGGAGAGACCCAGTACTTC
>.|TRBJ2-1|TRBV29-1|.
CSVGPRSAWNEQFF
TGCAGCGTTGGTCCGCGGAGCGCGTGGAATGAGCAGTTCTTC
>.|TRBJ1-2|TRBV5-1|.
CASSDGQPVGGYTF
TGCGCCAGCAGCGACGGACAGCCGGTAGGAGGCTACACCTTC
>.|TRBJ1-1|TRBV9|.
CASSALFPGTEAFF
TGTGCCAGCAGCGCCCTGTTTCCTGGGACTGAAGCTTTCTTT
>.|TRBJ1-1|TRBV29-1|once
CSVEISQNTEAFF
TGCAGCGTTGAAATTTCCCAGAACACTGAAGCTTTCTTT
>TRBD1|TRBJ2-2|TRBV6-6|.
CASTNRGEGELFF
TGTGCCAGCACAAACAGGGGTGAAGGGGAGCTGTTTTTT
>TRBD1|TRBJ1-2|TRBV29-1|.
CSVGTELRYGYTF
TGCAGCGTCGGGACAGAACTACGGTATGGCTACACCTTC
>.|TRBJ2-7|TRBV27|.
CASTNLIQYF
TGTGCCAGCACCAATTTAATTCAGTACTTC
>TRBD2|TRBJ2-1|TRBV7-8|.
CASSLGPLAGNEQFF
TGTGCCAGCAGCTTAGGGCCCTTAGCGGGCAATGAGCAGTTCTTC
>.|TRBJ2-1|TRBV2|.
CASSPGPRRQFF
TGTGCCAGCAGTCCCGGGCCCCGACGGCAGTTCTTC
>.|TRBJ1-2|TRBV2|.
CASSESQGIYGYTF
TGTGCCAGCAGTGAATCGCAGGGGATCTATGGCTACACCTTC
>.|TRBJ2-7|TRBV5-1|.
CASSLGGISYEQYF
TGCGCCAGCAGCTTGGGAGGGATCTCCTACGAGCAGTACTTC